One sample yielded the 12 T cell receptor beta chains listed below, sequenced in a study of blood T cell repertoires in COVID-19. The assay was immunoSEQ multiplex PCR, and TCRdb's table has in-frame clones only and misses some. The sample includes around 310,000 clones, over 75% of them seen just once. The material sequenced was peripheral blood. The origin of the receptors is a woman younger than 45 with COVID-19, enrolled during active disease.

This chain uses TRBV4-3 with TRBJ2-5, with 8 nucleotides matching TRBD2. The CDR3 loop spans 15 amino acids. Losses at the gene ends were 3 bases for V and 5 bases for J; bases not matched to a gene: 8. Germline CDR1 reads LGHNA; CDR2 reads YSLEER. The CDR3 DNA reads TGCGCCAGCAGCCAGACCCGTCTAGCGGGTGAGACCCAGTACTTC. Its translation is CASSQTRLAGETQYF.

This sequence joins TRBV28 and TRBJ2-3; 12 bases align to TRBD1. This CDR3 has 18 residues. J was trimmed by 4 bases and V by 2 bases; bases with no gene match: 10. Germline V CDR1 and CDR2: MDHEN, SYDVKM. The CDR3: CASSLIPAGTGGPDTQYF. Here the CDR3 DNA reads TGTGCCAGCAGTTTAATCCCAGCTGGGACAGGGGGCCCAGATACGCAGTATTTT.

The rearrangement joins TRBV6-5 to TRBJ1-6; D not certain. Germline lookup yields CDR1 MNHEY and CDR2 SVGAGI. The V end was cut by 4 bases, the J end by 13 bases, with 14 bases between. This CDR3 has 13 amino acids. The CDR3 DNA is TGTGCCAGCAGTTCGGCGGCCTGGGAGCCCCTCCACTTT. Encoded protein: CASSSAAWEPLHF.

This clone turned up a few times. The V gene is TRBV18, the J gene TRBJ1-5; perhaps TRBD1 as D (5 bases). The CDR3 totals 13 residues. The germline gives CDR1 KGHSH, CDR2 LQKENI. The ends were cut back, 3 bases at V and 7 bases at J, with 10 bases in the middle. CDR3: CASSPAGKQPQHF. DNA for the CDR3: TGTGCCAGCTCACCTGCAGGGAAGCAGCCCCAGCATTTT.

The rearrangement uses TRBV30 and TRBJ1-4; D may be TRBD1 (6 bases). This CDR3 is built from 15 residues. Germline CDR1 reads GTSNPN; CDR2 reads SVGIG (reference sequence). The V end lost 1 base, the J end lost 8 bases, and 17 bases lay between the germline ends. CDR3 amino acids: CAWSEASGDNEKLFF. Written as DNA, the CDR3 is TGTGCCTGGAGTGAGGCTTCAGGGGATAACGAAAAACTGTTTTTT.

This clone was found a few times. The rearrangement links TRBV2 to TRBJ2-7; 9 bases map to TRBD1. With 4 bases clipped from V and 0 bases from J, the junction kept 4 bases outside the gene matches. Germline CDR1 is SNHLY and CDR2 is FYNNEI. This CDR3 comprises 15 residues. The DNA of the CDR3 is TGTGCCAGCAGTGTTTCGGGACAGGGCTCCTACGAGCAGTACTTC. It yields the protein CASSVSGQGSYEQYF.

The chain carries TRBV19 and TRBJ1-1; no reliable D call. The length of the CDR3 is 15 residues. Deletions cut 1 base from V and 1 base from J, with 10 bases between. Germline CDR1 LNHDA, CDR2 SQIVND (reference sequence). In DNA, the CDR3 is TGTGCCAGTAGTATAGCGCTCAGTCGGAACACTGAAGCTTTCTTT. It encodes CASSIALSRNTEAFF.

This chain connects TRBV18 to TRBJ1-2; 7 bases line up with TRBD1. Germline V gives CDR1 KGHSH, CDR2 LQKENI. The CDR3 covers 14 residues. Trimming at V came to 2 bases and at J to 6 bases, leaving 6 bases not matched to a gene. CDR3 coding DNA: TGTGCCAGCTCACCAAGACAGGGAGGCGATGGCTACACCTTC. This gives the protein CASSPRQGGDGYTF. Based on the CDR3 plus reference TRBV18 and TRBJ1-2, the full variable domain is NAGVMQNPRHLVRRRGQEARLRCSPMKGHSHVYWYRQLPEEGLKFMVYLQKENIIDESGMPKERFSAEFPKEGPSILRIQQVVRGDSAAYFCASSPRQGGDGYTFGSGTRLTVV.

V is TRBV11-2 and J is TRBJ1-4; 9 bases are a match to TRBD1. The germline V gene encodes CDR1 SGHAT and CDR2 FQNNGV. The ends lost 5 bases at V and 7 bases at J; junction bases unmatched: 8. The CDR3 contains 15 residues. CDR3: CASSRTGGEGEKLFF. The CDR3, as DNA: TGTGCCAGCAGCCGAACAGGGGGCGAGGGTGAAAAACTGTTTTTT.

The chain carries TRBV19 and TRBJ1-6; D is ambiguous. Trimming took 6 bases from V and 0 from J, leaving 9 bases between them. The CDR3 length is 15 residues. From germline, CDR1 is LNHDA and CDR2 SQIVND (reference sequence). The CDR3 DNA follows: TGTGCCAGTAGACAACAGAGCTCCTATAATTCACCCCTCCACTTT. Its protein product is CASRQQSSYNSPLHF.

This chain connects TRBV5-6 to TRBJ2-1; D perhaps matches TRBD2 (6 bases). Per germline, CDR1 SGHDT and CDR2 YYEEEE. There are 15 residues in the CDR3. V was cut by 0 bases and J by 1 base, with 8 bases left in between. The CDR3 nucleotides are TGTGCCAGCAGCTTGGGGGGAGGTTCCTACAATGAGCAGTTCTTC. Residues: CASSLGGGSYNEQFF. Supplemented by reference TRBV5-6 and TRBJ2-1, the full variable domain reads DAGVTQSPTHLIKTRGQQVTLRCSPKSGHDTVSWYQQALGQGPQFIFQYYEEEERQRGNFPDRFSGHQFPNYSSELNVNALLLGDSALYLCASSLGGGSYNEQFFGPGTRLTVL.

J is TRBJ1-2 and V is TRBV19; possible D gene TRBD1, 6 bases. Germline values: CDR1 LNHDA, CDR2 SQIVND (reference sequence). The CDR3 is made up of 15 amino acids. V shed 7 bases and J shed 2 bases, with 17 bases lying between them. The CDR3 sequence: CASTNPRGLNYGYTF. The CDR3 bases are TGTGCCAGTACTAACCCCAGGGGTTTAAACTATGGCTACACCTTC.